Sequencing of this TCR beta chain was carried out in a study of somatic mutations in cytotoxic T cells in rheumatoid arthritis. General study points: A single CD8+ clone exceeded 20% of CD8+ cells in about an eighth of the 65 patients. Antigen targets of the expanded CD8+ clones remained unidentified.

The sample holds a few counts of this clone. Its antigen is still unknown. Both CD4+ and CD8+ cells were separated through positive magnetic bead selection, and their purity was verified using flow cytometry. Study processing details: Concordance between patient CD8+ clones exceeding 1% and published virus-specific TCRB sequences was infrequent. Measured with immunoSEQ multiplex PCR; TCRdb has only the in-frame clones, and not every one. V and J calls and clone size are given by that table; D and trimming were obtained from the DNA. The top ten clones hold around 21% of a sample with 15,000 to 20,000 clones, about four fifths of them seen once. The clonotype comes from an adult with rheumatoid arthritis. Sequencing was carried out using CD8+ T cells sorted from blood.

For the CDR3, the DNA is TGTGCCAGCAGCAATCAGGGAGAAGGCACTGAAGCTTTCTTT. Translation gives CASSNQGEGTEAFF. The chain carries TRBV7-9 and TRBJ1-1; a weak D match, TRBD1 (5 bases). The CDR3 has 14 amino acids. The V gene's germline CDR1 is SEHNR and CDR2 FQNEAQ (reference sequence). V lost 5 bases to trimming and J lost 4 bases, with 14 bases between them.